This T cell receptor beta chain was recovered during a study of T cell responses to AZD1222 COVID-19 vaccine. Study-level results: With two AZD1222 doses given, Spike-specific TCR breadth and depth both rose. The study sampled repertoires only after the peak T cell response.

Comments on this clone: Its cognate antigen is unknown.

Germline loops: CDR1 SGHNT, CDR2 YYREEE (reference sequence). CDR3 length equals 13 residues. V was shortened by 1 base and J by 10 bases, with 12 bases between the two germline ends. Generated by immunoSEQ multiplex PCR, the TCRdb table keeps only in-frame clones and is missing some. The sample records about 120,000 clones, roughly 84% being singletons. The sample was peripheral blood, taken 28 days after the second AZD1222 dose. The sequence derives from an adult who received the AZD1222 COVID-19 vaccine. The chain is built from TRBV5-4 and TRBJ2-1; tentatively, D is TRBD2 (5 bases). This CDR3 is CASSLIGPSEQFF. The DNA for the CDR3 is TGTGCCAGCAGCTTGATCGGTCCTAGCGAGCAGTTCTTC.